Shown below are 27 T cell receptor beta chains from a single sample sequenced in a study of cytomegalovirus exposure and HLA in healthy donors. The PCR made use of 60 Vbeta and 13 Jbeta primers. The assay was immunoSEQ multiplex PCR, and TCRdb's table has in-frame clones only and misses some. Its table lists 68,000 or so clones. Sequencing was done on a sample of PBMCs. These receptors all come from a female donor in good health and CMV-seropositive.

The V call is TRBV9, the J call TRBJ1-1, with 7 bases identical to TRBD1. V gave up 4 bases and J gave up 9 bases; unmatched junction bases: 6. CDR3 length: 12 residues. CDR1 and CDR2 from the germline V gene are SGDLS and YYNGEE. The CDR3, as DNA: TGTGCCAGCAGCCACCGGGACAGCCAAGCTTTCTTT. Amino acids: CASSHRDSQAFF. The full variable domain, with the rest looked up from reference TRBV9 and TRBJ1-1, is DSGVTQTPKHLITATGQRVTLRCSPRSGDLSVYWYQQSLDQGLQFLIQYYNGEERAKGNILERFSAQQFPDLHSELNLSSLELGDSALYFCASSHRDSQAFFGQGTRLTVV.

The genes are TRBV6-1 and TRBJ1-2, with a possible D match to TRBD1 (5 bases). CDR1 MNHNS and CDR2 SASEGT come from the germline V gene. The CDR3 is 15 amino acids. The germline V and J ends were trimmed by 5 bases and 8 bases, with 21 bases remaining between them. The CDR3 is CASSLAGIQVRGYTF. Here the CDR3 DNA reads TGTGCCAGCAGTCTAGCGGGCATACAGGTTCGGGGCTACACCTTC.

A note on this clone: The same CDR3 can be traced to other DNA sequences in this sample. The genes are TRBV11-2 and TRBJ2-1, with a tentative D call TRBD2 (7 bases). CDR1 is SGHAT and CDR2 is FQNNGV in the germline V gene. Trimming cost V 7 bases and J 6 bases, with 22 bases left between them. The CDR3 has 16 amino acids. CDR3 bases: TGTGCCAGCACGCGAGGGGGGGATCCTCTCACCAATGAGCAGTTCTTC. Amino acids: CASTRGGDPLTNEQFF.

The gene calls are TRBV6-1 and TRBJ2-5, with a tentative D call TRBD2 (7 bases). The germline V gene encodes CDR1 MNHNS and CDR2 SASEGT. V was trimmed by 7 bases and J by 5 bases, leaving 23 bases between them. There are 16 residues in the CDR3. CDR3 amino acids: CASNENILKGGETQYF. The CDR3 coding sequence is TGTGCCAGCAATGAGAACATCCTAAAGGGGGGGGAGACCCAGTACTTC.

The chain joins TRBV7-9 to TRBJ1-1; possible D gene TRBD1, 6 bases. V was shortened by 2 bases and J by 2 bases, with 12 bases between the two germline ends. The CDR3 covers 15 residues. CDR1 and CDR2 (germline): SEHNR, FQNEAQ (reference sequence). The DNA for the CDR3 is TGTGCCAGCAGCTTATCGACAGGCGGAAACACTGAAGCTTTCTTT. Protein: CASSLSTGGNTEAFF.

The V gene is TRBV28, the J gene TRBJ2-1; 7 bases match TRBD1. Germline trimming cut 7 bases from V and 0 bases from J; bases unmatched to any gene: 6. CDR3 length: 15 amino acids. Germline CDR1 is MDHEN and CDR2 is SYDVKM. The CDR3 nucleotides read TGTGCCAGCAATCCACAGGGGATCTCCTACAATGAGCAGTTCTTC. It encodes CASNPQGISYNEQFF.

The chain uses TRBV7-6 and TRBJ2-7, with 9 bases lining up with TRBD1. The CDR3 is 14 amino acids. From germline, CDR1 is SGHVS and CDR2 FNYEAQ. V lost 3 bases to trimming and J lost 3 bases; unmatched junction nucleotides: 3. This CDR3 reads CASSFTGGLYEQYF. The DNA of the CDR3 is TGTGCCAGCAGCTTTACAGGGGGCCTCTACGAGCAGTACTTC.

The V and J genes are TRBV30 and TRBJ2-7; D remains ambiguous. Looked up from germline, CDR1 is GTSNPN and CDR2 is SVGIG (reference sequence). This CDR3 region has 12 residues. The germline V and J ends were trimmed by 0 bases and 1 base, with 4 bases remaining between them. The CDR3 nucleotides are TGTGCCTGGAGTGTAGAGTCCTACGAGCAGTACTTC. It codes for CAWSVESYEQYF.

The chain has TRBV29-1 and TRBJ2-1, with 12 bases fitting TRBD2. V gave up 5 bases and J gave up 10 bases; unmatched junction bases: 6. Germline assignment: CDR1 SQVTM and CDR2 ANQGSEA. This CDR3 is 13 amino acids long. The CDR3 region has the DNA TGCAGCGTTCCGGGACTAGCGGGTGAAGAGCAGTTCTTC. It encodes CSVPGLAGEEQFF.

The CDR3 region has the DNA TGTGCCTGGAGGCGGGGGAGGAACACTGAAGCTTTCTTT. Translation: CAWRRGRNTEAFF. This chain links TRBV30 with TRBJ1-1; D possibly corresponds to TRBD1 (5 bases). The CDR3 covers 13 residues. Germline CDR1 reads GTSNPN; CDR2 reads SVGIG (reference sequence). V lost 3 bases, J lost 1 base, and 9 bases lay in between.

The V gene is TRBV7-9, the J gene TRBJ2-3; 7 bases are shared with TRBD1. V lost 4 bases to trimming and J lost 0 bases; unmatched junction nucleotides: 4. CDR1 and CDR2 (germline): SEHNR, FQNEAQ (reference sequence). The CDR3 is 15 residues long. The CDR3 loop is CASSSGGSSTDTQYF. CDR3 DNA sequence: TGTGCCAGCAGCTCAGGGGGTTCTAGCACAGATACGCAGTATTTT.

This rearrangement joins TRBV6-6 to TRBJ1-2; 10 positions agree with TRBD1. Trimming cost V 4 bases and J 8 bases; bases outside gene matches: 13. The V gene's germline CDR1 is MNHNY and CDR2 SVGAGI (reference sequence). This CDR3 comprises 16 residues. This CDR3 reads CASSSSGTGVRRGYTF. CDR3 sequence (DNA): TGTGCCAGCAGTTCTTCCGGGACAGGGGTCCGTCGGGGCTACACCTTC.

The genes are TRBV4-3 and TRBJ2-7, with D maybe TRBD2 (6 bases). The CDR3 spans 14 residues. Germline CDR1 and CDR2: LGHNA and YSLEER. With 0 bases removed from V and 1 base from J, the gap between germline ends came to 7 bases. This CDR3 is CASSQDAGSYEQYF. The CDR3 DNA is TGCGCCAGCAGCCAAGACGCGGGGTCCTACGAGCAGTACTTC.

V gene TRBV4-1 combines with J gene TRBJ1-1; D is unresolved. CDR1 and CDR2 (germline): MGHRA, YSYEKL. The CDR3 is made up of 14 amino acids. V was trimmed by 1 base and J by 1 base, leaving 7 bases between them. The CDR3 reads CASSQAQTNTEAFF. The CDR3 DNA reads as TGCGCCAGCAGCCAAGCACAGACGAACACTGAAGCTTTCTTT.

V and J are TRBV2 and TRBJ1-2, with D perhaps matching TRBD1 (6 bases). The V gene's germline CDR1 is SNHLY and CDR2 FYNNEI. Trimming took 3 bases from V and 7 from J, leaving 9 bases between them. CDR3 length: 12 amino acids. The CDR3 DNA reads TGTGCCAGCAGTGACAGGGGTTTTGGCTACACCTTC. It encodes CASSDRGFGYTF. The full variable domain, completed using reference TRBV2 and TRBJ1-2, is EPEVTQTPSHQVTQMGQEVILRCVPISNHLYFYWYRQILGQKVEFLVSFYNNEISEKSEIFDDQFSVERPDGSNFTLKIRSTKLEDSAMYFCASSDRGFGYTFGSGTRLTVV.

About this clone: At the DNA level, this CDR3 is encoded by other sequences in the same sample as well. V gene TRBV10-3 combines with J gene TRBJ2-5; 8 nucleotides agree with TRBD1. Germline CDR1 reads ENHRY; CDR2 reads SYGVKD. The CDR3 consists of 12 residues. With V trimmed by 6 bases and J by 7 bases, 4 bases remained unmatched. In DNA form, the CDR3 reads TGTGCCATCAGCGGACAGGGCGGGACCCAGTACTTC. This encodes CAISGQGGTQYF.

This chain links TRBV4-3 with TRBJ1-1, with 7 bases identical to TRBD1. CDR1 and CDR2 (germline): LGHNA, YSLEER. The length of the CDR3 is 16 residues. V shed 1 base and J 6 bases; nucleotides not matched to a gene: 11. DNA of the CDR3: TGCGCCAGCAGCCAAGGGCCGGGACAGTCTAGAGCTGAAGCTTTCTTT. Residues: CASSQGPGQSRAEAFF.

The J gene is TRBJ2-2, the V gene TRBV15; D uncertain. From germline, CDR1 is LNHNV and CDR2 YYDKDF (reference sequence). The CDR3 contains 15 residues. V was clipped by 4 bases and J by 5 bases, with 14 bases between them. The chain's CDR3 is CATSIRGRVTGELFF. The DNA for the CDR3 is TGTGCCACCAGCATACGTGGTAGAGTTACCGGGGAGCTGTTTTTT.

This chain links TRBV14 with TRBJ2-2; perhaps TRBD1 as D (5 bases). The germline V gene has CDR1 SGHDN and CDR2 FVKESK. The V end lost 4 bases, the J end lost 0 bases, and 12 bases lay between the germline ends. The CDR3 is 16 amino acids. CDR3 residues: CASSPLTAPNTGELFF. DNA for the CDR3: TGTGCCAGCAGCCCGTTGACAGCACCGAACACCGGGGAGCTGTTTTTT.

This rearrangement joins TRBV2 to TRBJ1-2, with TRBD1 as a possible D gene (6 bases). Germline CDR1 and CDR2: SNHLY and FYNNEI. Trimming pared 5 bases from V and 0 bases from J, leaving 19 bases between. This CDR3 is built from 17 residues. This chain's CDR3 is CASSTFRRGGANYGYTF. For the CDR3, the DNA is TGTGCCAGCAGTACTTTTCGGAGGGGGGGGGCTAACTATGGCTACACCTTC.

The CDR3 region has the DNA TGTGCCAGCAGCTTAGTGGGGGGAAGTGGCGAAAAACTGTTTTTT. It encodes CASSLVGGSGEKLFF. The rearrangement uses TRBV7-6 and TRBJ1-4; D perhaps matches TRBD1 (5 bases). This CDR3 is built from 15 residues. Germline loops: CDR1 SGHVS, CDR2 FNYEAQ. Trimming pared 1 base from V and 8 bases from J, leaving 14 bases between.

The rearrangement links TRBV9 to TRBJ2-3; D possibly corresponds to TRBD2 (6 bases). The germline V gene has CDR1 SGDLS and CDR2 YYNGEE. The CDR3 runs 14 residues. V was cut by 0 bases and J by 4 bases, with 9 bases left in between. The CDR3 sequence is CASSVVGGADTQYF. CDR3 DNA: TGTGCCAGCAGCGTAGTCGGAGGGGCAGATACGCAGTATTTT.

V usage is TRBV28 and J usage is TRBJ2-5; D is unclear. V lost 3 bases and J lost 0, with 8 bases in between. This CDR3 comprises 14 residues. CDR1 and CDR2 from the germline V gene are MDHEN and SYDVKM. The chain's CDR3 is CASSLPTNQETQYF. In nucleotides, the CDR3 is TGTGCCAGCAGTTTGCCTACCAACCAAGAGACCCAGTACTTC.

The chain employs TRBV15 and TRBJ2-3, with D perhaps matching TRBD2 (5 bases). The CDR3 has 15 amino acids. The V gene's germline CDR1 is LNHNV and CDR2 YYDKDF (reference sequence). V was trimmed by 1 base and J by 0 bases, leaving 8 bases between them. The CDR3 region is CATSRGGISTDTQYF. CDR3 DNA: TGTGCCACCAGCAGAGGAGGGATAAGCACAGATACGCAGTATTTT.

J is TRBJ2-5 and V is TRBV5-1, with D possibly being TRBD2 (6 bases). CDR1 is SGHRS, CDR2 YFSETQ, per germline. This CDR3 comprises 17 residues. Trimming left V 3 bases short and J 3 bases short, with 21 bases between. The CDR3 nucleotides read TGCGCCAGCAGCTCTAGATGGGGACTTAACCCTGAAGAGACCCAGTACTTC. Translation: CASSSRWGLNPEETQYF.

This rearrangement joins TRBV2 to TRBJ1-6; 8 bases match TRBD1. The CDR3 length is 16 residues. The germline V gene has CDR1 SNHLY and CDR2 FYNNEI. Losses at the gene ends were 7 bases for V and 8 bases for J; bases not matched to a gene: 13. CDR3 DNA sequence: TGTGCCAGCACTTTAAGGCGGGCAGGGGGCGATTCACCCCTCCACTTT. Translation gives CASTLRRAGGDSPLHF.

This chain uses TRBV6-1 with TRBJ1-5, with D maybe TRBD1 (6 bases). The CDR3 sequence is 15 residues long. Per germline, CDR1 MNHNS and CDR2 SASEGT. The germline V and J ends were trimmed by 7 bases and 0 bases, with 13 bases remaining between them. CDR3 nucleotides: TGTGCCAGCACCAGGACAGTTGATAGCAATCAGCCCCAGCATTTT. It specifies CASTRTVDSNQPQHF.